This is a list of T cell receptor beta chains from one sample in a study of spatial heterogeneity in lung cancer. One entry per CDR3 protein results from TCRdb running MiXCR on the 5' RACE reads. The sample holds more than 75,000 distinct CDR3 sequences, roughly 12% seen once. The sample was PBMCs, taken at surgery. Source of these receptors: a male donor with early-stage non-small cell lung cancer. Each CDR3 is given without its conserved first and last residue. Each record gives: J gene, CDR3 length, V gene, CDR3 protein.

>TRBJ2-3|13|TRBV6-5
ASSYSQGRTDTQY
>TRBJ2-5|12|TRBV3-1
ASKEDSLVETQY
>TRBJ2-3|12|TRBV7-2
ASRPRAYTDTQY
>TRBJ1-2|11|TRBV19
ASRTGQGAGYT
>TRBJ2-7|12|TRBV12-3/TRBV12-4
ASSRRDYPYEQY
>TRBJ2-1|14|TRBV28
ASSTVAGYSYNEQF
>TRBJ1-4|13|TRBV24-1
ATSDPRSSNEKLF
>TRBJ2-6|15|TRBV2
ASTLVGAGSGANVLT
>TRBJ2-5|11|TRBV20-1
SVEPGHEETQY
>TRBJ2-2|14|TRBV3-1
ASSQDRLPNRGELF
>TRBJ1-2|12|TRBV5-1
ASSLGQGALGYT
>TRBJ2-7|12|TRBV29-1
SVWTGSDGYEQY
>TRBJ1-5|15|TRBV6-5
ASSRGRDRGPDQPQH
>TRBJ1-1|11|TRBV29-1
SAVTGGNTEAF
>TRBJ2-1|13|TRBV7-9
ASSSGGRINNEQF
>TRBJ2-5|12|TRBV5-6
ASSLVGTGETQY
>TRBJ1-2|11|TRBV29-1
SVVEAEDYGYT
>TRBJ1-6|13|TRBV13
ASSLGGQGNSPLH
>TRBJ1-5|14|TRBV19
ASSILDRGSNQPQH
>TRBJ2-3|10|TRBV29-1
SADRGADTQY
>TRBJ2-3|16|TRBV20-1
SATTGWSGQGGWDTQY
>TRBJ2-1|14|TRBV10-3
AISVTLAGGINEQF
>TRBJ2-7|12|TRBV5-1
ASSLDRGFSEQY
>TRBJ2-5|14|TRBV11-2
ASSLSGKGPQETQY
>TRBJ1-2|11|TRBV7-9
ASNPRGQDGYT
>TRBJ2-5|12|TRBV19
ASNPRTGSETQY
>TRBJ2-7|13|TRBV27
ASSQPGQGFYEQY